These 7 T cell receptor beta chains were sequenced from one sample in a study of blood T cell repertoires in COVID-19. Assay used: immunoSEQ multiplex PCR; TCRdb lists only in-frame clones, some missing. The repertoire holds roughly 45,000 clones, with over 75% as singletons. Sequencing was performed on peripheral blood. These receptors were collected from a woman aged 55-69 years with acute or convalescent COVID-19.

The chain uses TRBV27 and TRBJ1-2; D is uncertain. Germline values: CDR1 MNHEY, CDR2 SMNVEV (reference sequence). The CDR3 contains 13 residues. V shed 5 bases and J shed 8 bases, with 15 bases lying between them. CDR3 protein: CASSPLTGGGYTF. The CDR3 nucleotides are TGTGCCAGCAGTCCCCTTACGGGCGGGGGCTACACCTTC.

The rearrangement uses TRBV11-2 and TRBJ2-7; 10 bases are shared with TRBD1. The CDR3 totals 17 residues. From germline, CDR1 is SGHAT and CDR2 FQNNGV. After removal of 1 base from V and 1 base from J, the junction contained 7 bases not matched to a gene. The CDR3 is CASSLGQGTGDSYEQYF. CDR3 in DNA: TGTGCCAGCAGCTTAGGTCAGGGGACAGGGGATTCCTACGAGCAGTACTTC. Combining the CDR3 with reference TRBV11-2 and TRBJ2-7 gives the whole variable domain EAGVAQSPRYKIIEKRQSVAFWCNPISGHATLYWYQQILGQGPKLLIQFQNNGVVDDSQLPKDRFSAERLKGVDSTLKIQPAKLEDSAVYLCASSLGQGTGDSYEQYFGPGTRLTVT.

The chain couples TRBV4-1 to TRBJ2-3; the match to TRBD1 covers 10 bases. V lost 4 bases to trimming and J lost 2 bases; unmatched junction nucleotides: 3. The CDR3 is 15 amino acids. Looked up from germline, CDR1 is MGHRA and CDR2 is YSYEKL. Here the CDR3 reads CASSRGQGHTDTQYF. The CDR3, as DNA: TGCGCCAGCAGCCGGGGACAGGGGCACACAGATACGCAGTATTTT.

V is TRBV7-6 and J is TRBJ2-7; 9 bases are a match to TRBD1. The CDR3 contains 15 residues. Germline trimming cut 5 bases from V and 5 bases from J; bases unmatched to any gene: 10. Germline V CDR1 and CDR2: SGHVS, FNYEAQ. CDR3 residues: CASSPKGDRADEQYF. The DNA for the CDR3 is TGTGCCAGCAGCCCAAAAGGGGACAGGGCTGACGAGCAGTACTTC.

The chain uses TRBV18 and TRBJ2-5, with a possible D match to TRBD1 (5 bases). Germline CDR1 reads KGHSH; CDR2 reads LQKENI. Trimming stripped 4 bases from V and 2 bases from J, with 11 bases between. This CDR3 is built from 14 residues. CDR3 sequence: CASSLDRKQETQYF. DNA for the CDR3: TGTGCCAGCTCACTAGACAGAAAACAAGAGACCCAGTACTTC.

V is TRBV19 and J is TRBJ1-2; D remains ambiguous. The V and J ends lost 4 bases and 2 bases respectively, with 8 bases between them. This CDR3 has 13 amino acids. Germline V gives CDR1 LNHDA, CDR2 SQIVND (reference sequence). DNA of the CDR3: TGTGCCAGTAGTAGGGGAGGAAACTATGGCTACACCTTC. This gives the protein CASSRGGNYGYTF. The entire variable domain, with the rest obtained from reference TRBV19 and TRBJ1-2, is as follows: DGGITQSPKYLFRKEGQNVTLSCEQNLNHDAMYWYRQDPGQGLRLIYYSQIVNDFQKGDIAEGYSVSREKKESFPLTVTSAQKNPTAFYLCASSRGGNYGYTFGSGTRLTVV.

In its sample, this clone was seen a few times. The chain combines TRBV5-1 with TRBJ2-1, with 8 positions matching TRBD1. Trimming took 2 bases from V and 7 from J; bases not matched to a gene: 8. This CDR3 contains 15 residues. Per the germline V gene, CDR1 is SGHRS and CDR2 is YFSETQ. CDR3 nucleotides: TGCGCCAGCAGCTTTTGGGACAGGAAGGTAAATGAGCAGTTCTTC. Its translation: CASSFWDRKVNEQFF.